The 9 T cell receptor beta chains below come from one sample, sequenced in a study of T cell repertoires in cytomegalovirus infection (dated by TCRdb to the late 2010s). The intended sense of this specimen's treatment or condition label: in vitro stimulation with specific CMV peptide epitopes to enrich CMV-specific T cells. The instrument given in TCRdb is Illumina HiSeq 1500. The public reads were reanalyzed by TCRdb: fastp trimming at Q25, MiXCR alignment, in-frame beta chains only. Rows with one shared CDR3 protein collapse into an entry with the most common genes and DNA. The sample table holds about 310,000 distinct CDR3 sequences, of which roughly 25% were seen once. The ten largest clones take up approximately 12% of the sample. What these receptors recognize is not known. The source was cultured PBMCs, collected from culture after CMV antigen stimulation. The receptors here all came from a human donor in good health (CMV status not recorded). Some clones in this sample may be carry-over from other donors' samples.

This chain links TRBV6-6 with TRBJ2-3; D uncertain. CDR3 length: 14 amino acids. V lost 1 base, J lost 6 bases, and 11 bases lay in between. Looked up from germline, CDR1 is MNHNY and CDR2 is SVGAGI (reference sequence). Here the CDR3 DNA reads TGTGCCAGCAGTTACTACGTCTCCTCGGATACGCAGTATTTT. Its protein is CASSYYVSSDTQYF.

The chain links TRBV6-2 or TRBV6-3 to TRBJ2-3, with 7 bases identical to TRBD2. The CDR3 extends over 17 amino acids. V shed 6 bases, J shed 5 bases, and the junction held 17 bases outside the gene matches. Germline lookup yields CDR1 MNHEY and CDR2 SVGEGT. CDR3 sequence reads: CASRPLDRRELKDTQYF. CDR3 bases: TGTGCCAGCAGACCCTTAGACCGGCGGGAGTTAAAAGATACGCAGTATTTT.

This clonotype appeared a few times. This chain uses TRBV9 with TRBJ1-6; D unclear. Germline CDR1 is SGDLS and CDR2 is YYNGEE. The ends were cut back, 0 bases at V and 7 bases at J, with 11 bases in the middle. The CDR3 totals 15 residues. The CDR3 sequence is CASSVASGGNSPLHF. In DNA form, the CDR3 reads TGTGCCAGCAGCGTAGCTTCCGGAGGGAATTCACCCCTCCACTTT.

The chain joins TRBV7-9 to TRBJ2-1; 9 bases fit TRBD2. After removal of 10 bases from V and 0 bases from J, the junction contained 16 bases not matched to a gene. This CDR3 region has 18 residues. Germline V gives CDR1 SEHNR, CDR2 FQNEAQ (reference sequence). CDR3 coding DNA: TGTGCCACCTGGAGCGGGGGGACTAGTCGTCGCTCCTACAATGAGCAGTTCTTC. Translation gives CATWSGGTSRRSYNEQFF.

The sample holds many counts of this clonotype. The CDR3, as DNA: TGCAGCGTTTTCATCCGAGGCTACACCTTC. This gives the protein CSVFIRGYTF. The chain is built from TRBV29-1 and TRBJ1-2, with unresolved D. Trimming removed 5 bases from V and 8 bases from J, with 9 bases in between. Germline V lookup: CDR1 SQVTM, CDR2 ANQGSEA. This CDR3 is built from 10 residues.

V gene TRBV4-3 combines with J gene TRBJ1-6, with D unresolved. V was cut by 0 bases and J by 6 bases, with 3 bases left in between. From germline, CDR1 is LGHNA and CDR2 YSLEER. The CDR3 length is 13 residues. The CDR3 protein is CASSQDVNSPLHF. Written as DNA, the CDR3 is TGCGCCAGCAGCCAAGATGTTAATTCACCCCTCCACTTT.

J is TRBJ2-1 and V is TRBV11-3, with 10 bases identical to TRBD1. Germline loops: CDR1 SGHNT, CDR2 YENEEA. Losses at the gene ends were 5 bases for V and 8 bases for J; bases not matched to a gene: 15. This CDR3 is built from 17 residues. CDR3 bases: TGTGCCAGCAGCCTTCAATTTACGGGACAGGGGTTCGATGAGCAGTTCTTC. Protein product: CASSLQFTGQGFDEQFF.

The genes are TRBV4-3 and TRBJ2-2; weak D call: TRBD2 (6 bases). Trimming pared 0 bases from V and 8 bases from J, leaving 13 bases between. This CDR3 region has 15 residues. Germline CDR1 reads LGHNA; CDR2 reads YSLEER. The CDR3 region has the DNA TGCGCCAGCAGCCAAGAGGCGGGGCGCCTAGGGGAGCTGTTTTTT. As protein: CASSQEAGRLGELFF.

This clonotype was seen a handful of times. The chain carries TRBV7-8 and TRBJ2-6, with 9 bases identical to TRBD1. The CDR3 covers 18 residues. Germline CDR1 SGHVS, CDR2 FQNEAQ. V lost 2 bases and J lost 1; bases outside the gene matches: 6. CDR3 DNA sequence: TGTGCCAGCAGCTTACTGGTGACAGGGGGATCTGGGGCCAACGTCCTGACTTTC. It translates to CASSLLVTGGSGANVLTF.